Listed here is a single TCR beta chain. Its antigen is not identified. Method: immunoSEQ multiplex PCR; TCRdb's copy keeps in-frame clones and lacks some. The data contain 5,500 to 8,500 clones, approximately 65% of them singletons. These data come from a study of somatic mutations in cytotoxic T cells in rheumatoid arthritis. Study overall: Several of the V beta antibody-stained T-cell populations were flow-sorted at nearly 100% purity; V beta1+ cells were among them and were sequenced for TCRB.

The length of the CDR3 is 15 residues. Germline V CDR1 and CDR2: SEHNR, FQNEAQ (reference sequence). V was clipped by 2 bases and J by 8 bases, with 16 bases between them. Study results and limitations: A significant difference in CD8+ T-cell clonality was not found between rheumatoid arthritis patients and age-matched healthy controls.

This chain uses TRBV7-9 with TRBJ2-1; possibly TRBD2 for D (6 bases). The TCR originated in a woman aged 40-49 years in good health. Sample: CD8+ T cells sorted from blood. CDR3 sequence (DNA): TGTGCCAGCAGCTTAATACGGGAGCAAAGCGATGAGCAGTTCTTC. It translates to CASSLIREQSDEQFF.